A single sample is the source of the 22 T cell receptor beta chains below, sequenced in a study of Ad26.COV2.S vaccination and SARS-CoV-2 variants. Sample treatment: about 20 received Ad26.COV2.S at low or high dose, single or two shots; 5 received placebo; per-sample allocation not given. At day 63 after the first vaccine or placebo injection, samples were drawn. The table came from immunoSEQ multiplex PCR; TCRdb's copy has only in-frame clones and leaves some out. The sample has about 680,000 clones; around 90% are singletons. This specimen was peripheral blood, taken in a trial of Ad26.COV2.S vaccine versus placebo. Receptors were obtained from a person between 18 and 60 years old who received the Ad26.COV2.S COVID-19 vaccine or a placebo.

V usage is TRBV18 and J usage is TRBJ2-1, with D perhaps TRBD1 or TRBD2 (5 bases each). This CDR3 is 15 amino acids long. The germline gives CDR1 KGHSH, CDR2 LQKENI. Trimming took 6 bases from V and 7 from J, leaving 19 bases between them. The CDR3 region has the DNA TGTGCCAGCTCCAGGGACGAAAGCGGTAGGAATGAGCAGTTCTTC. Its protein product is CASSRDESGRNEQFF.

This chain links TRBV10-3 with TRBJ1-1, with 7 bases lining up with TRBD1. V was pared by 4 bases and J by 4 bases, with 3 bases of the junction left unmatched. The germline V gene has CDR1 ENHRY and CDR2 SYGVKD. This CDR3 has 13 residues. The CDR3 DNA reads as TGTGCCATCAGTGTGGGACAGCTCACTGAAGCTTTCTTT. Its translation: CAISVGQLTEAFF.

This chain uses TRBV12-3 or TRBV12-4 with TRBJ2-4; either TRBD1 or TRBD2 may supply D (6 bases each). The CDR3 contains 13 residues. V lost 3 bases, J lost 9 bases, and 12 bases lay in between. The CDR3 DNA sequence: TGTGCCAGCAGTTTTATAAAGGGGGGCATTCAGTACTTC. Protein: CASSFIKGGIQYF.

The V and J genes are TRBV6-5 and TRBJ1-6, with D possibly being TRBD1 (5 bases). Germline-derived CDR1 and CDR2 are MNHEY and SVGAGI. The CDR3 consists of 14 residues. Trimming cost V 11 bases and J 5 bases, with 16 bases left between them. The CDR3 DNA reads TGTGCCTCCACCCGGGACGGCAATAATTCACCCCTCCACTTT. This sequence encodes CASTRDGNNSPLHF.

The J gene is TRBJ1-1, the V gene TRBV27, with TRBD1 matching over 8 bases. The V and J ends lost 6 bases and 3 bases, in that order; junction bases with no gene match: 9. Germline assignment: CDR1 MNHEY and CDR2 SMNVEV (reference sequence). The CDR3 totals 15 residues. CDR3: CASRQTGEGDTEAFF. CDR3 DNA: TGTGCCAGCAGACAGACAGGGGAGGGGGACACTGAAGCTTTCTTT.

A note on this clone: The identical CDR3 is also encoded by other nucleotide sequences in the sample. The chain uses TRBV14 and TRBJ2-7; D is unresolved. V lost 0 bases and J lost 2, with 11 bases in between. This CDR3 region has 15 residues. The germline V gene has CDR1 SGHDN and CDR2 FVKESK. The CDR3 bases are TGTGCCAGCAGCCAAGAGGTTGGAACGGCCTACGAGCAGTACTTC. Translated: CASSQEVGTAYEQYF.

CDR3 DNA sequence: TGTGCCAGCAGCCAAGTCGGGACAGGGCCCACCGGGGAGCTGTTTTTT. Amino acid sequence: CASSQVGTGPTGELFF. The gene calls are TRBV14 and TRBJ2-2; 9 positions agree with TRBD1. Germline CDR1 reads SGHDN; CDR2 reads FVKESK. CDR3 length equals 16 residues. V lost 1 base to trimming and J lost 4 bases; unmatched junction nucleotides: 4.

This chain links TRBV10-3 with TRBJ1-2; TRBD1 is a possible D gene (5 bases). The length of the CDR3 is 14 residues. The germline gives CDR1 ENHRY, CDR2 SYGVKD. The V end was cut by 3 bases, the J end by 4 bases, with 12 bases between. CDR3 coding DNA: TGTGCCATCAGTGACAGGGAAGATAGCTATGGCTACACCTTC. Protein sequence: CAISDREDSYGYTF.

Of note for this clone: Other DNA sequences from this sample encode an identical CDR3 as well. The chain uses TRBV30 and TRBJ1-1, with D hard to call. This CDR3 spans 13 amino acids. CDR1 is GTSNPN and CDR2 is SVGIG in the germline V gene (reference sequence). Trimming cost V 2 bases and J 1 base, with 8 bases left between them. The CDR3 DNA reads TGTGCCTGGAGTTCTGACCGGAACACTGAAGCTTTCTTT. The encoded protein is CAWSSDRNTEAFF.

The rearrangement uses TRBV30 and TRBJ1-1; D unresolved. The CDR3 runs 14 residues. The V gene's germline CDR1 is GTSNPN and CDR2 SVGIG (reference sequence). The V and J ends lost 0 bases and 1 base respectively, with 9 bases between them. CDR3 loop: CAWSVLTWNTEAFF. The CDR3, as DNA: TGTGCCTGGAGTGTACTGACTTGGAACACTGAAGCTTTCTTT.

V is TRBV9 and J is TRBJ1-1; no definite D call. Germline V CDR1 and CDR2: SGDLS, YYNGEE. The CDR3 loop spans 12 amino acids. The V gene lost 5 bases and the J gene lost 1 base, with 6 bases spanning the gap. The CDR3 protein is CASRVKNTEAFF. CDR3 DNA sequence: TGTGCCAGCAGGGTAAAGAACACTGAAGCTTTCTTT.

The J gene is TRBJ2-1, the V gene TRBV2, with D perhaps TRBD2 (6 bases). The CDR3 length is 13 residues. Trimming took off 5 bases at V and 12 bases at J, with 17 bases between the two ends. The germline V gene has CDR1 SNHLY and CDR2 FYNNEI. The CDR3 reads CASSIGTPGGQFF. CDR3 nucleotide sequence: TGTGCCAGCAGTATCGGGACTCCCGGAGGGCAGTTCTTC. Full variable domain (outside the CDR3, taken from reference TRBV2 and TRBJ2-1): EPEVTQTPSHQVTQMGQEVILRCVPISNHLYFYWYRQILGQKVEFLVSFYNNEISEKSEIFDDQFSVERPDGSNFTLKIRSTKLEDSAMYFCASSIGTPGGQFFGPGTRLTVL.

The rearrangement uses TRBV19 and TRBJ1-1, with TRBD1 as a possible D gene (5 bases). V was clipped by 3 bases and J by 2 bases, with 22 bases between them. The CDR3 sequence is 18 residues long. From germline, CDR1 is LNHDA and CDR2 SQIVND (reference sequence). The CDR3 sequence is CASSIRPSFGTLNTEAFF. The CDR3 bases are TGTGCCAGTAGTATTAGGCCATCTTTCGGGACCTTAAACACTGAAGCTTTCTTT.

This clone was recorded only once. The J gene is TRBJ2-1, the V gene TRBV2; D unresolved. Trimming removed 1 base from V and 10 bases from J, with 8 bases in between. CDR3 length: 12 amino acids. The germline V gene has CDR1 SNHLY and CDR2 FYNNEI. As DNA, the CDR3 is TGTGCCAGCAGTGAAGACGGGCCCGAGCAGTTCTTC. Translation gives CASSEDGPEQFF.

As regards this clone: The identical CDR3 is also encoded by other nucleotide sequences in the sample. The chain couples TRBV6-5 to TRBJ1-5; D gene ambiguous. The V gene lost 5 bases and the J gene lost 0 bases, with 5 bases spanning the gap. This CDR3 has 13 residues. The germline CDR1 and CDR2 sequences are MNHEY and SVGAGI. For the CDR3, the DNA is TGTGCCAGCAGTAGAGATAGCAATCAGCCCCAGCATTTT. This gives the protein CASSRDSNQPQHF.

The chain is built from TRBV29-1 and TRBJ2-7; D perhaps matches TRBD1 (6 bases). Trimming took 6 bases from V and 5 from J, leaving 14 bases between them. Germline V CDR1 and CDR2: SQVTM, ANQGSEA. This CDR3 has 12 residues. This CDR3 is CSVEQGKNEQYF. The DNA for the CDR3 is TGCAGCGTAGAACAGGGTAAGAACGAGCAGTACTTC.

This clone showed up just once. The V gene is TRBV29-1, the J gene TRBJ2-1; D gene uncertain. The V end was cut by 4 bases, the J end by 1 base, with 11 bases between. CDR3 length: 14 residues. Germline CDR1 reads SQVTM; CDR2 reads ANQGSEA. The CDR3, as DNA: TGCAGCGTTGCTGGCGGTACTTCCTACAATGAGCAGTTCTTC. It encodes CSVAGGTSYNEQFF.

This chain connects TRBV4-3 to TRBJ2-5; a possible D gene is TRBD1 (6 bases). The germline V gene has CDR1 LGHNA and CDR2 YSLEER. The CDR3 runs to 15 residues. The V and J ends lost 2 bases and 4 bases respectively, with 14 bases between them. CDR3 loop: CASSQSRWGPETQYF. In nucleotides, the CDR3 is TGCGCCAGCAGCCAATCTCGGTGGGGGCCAGAGACCCAGTACTTC.

This clone was observed a handful of times. The V call is TRBV24-1, the J call TRBJ2-7; D assignment may be TRBD1 or TRBD2 (5 bases each). The germline CDR1 and CDR2 sequences are KGHDR and SFDVKD. V was trimmed by 5 bases and J by 6 bases, leaving 19 bases between them. The CDR3 extends over 15 amino acids. CDR3 sequence: CATSGDSGTPGEQYF. The DNA of the CDR3 is TGTGCCACCAGTGGCGACTCCGGGACCCCGGGCGAGCAGTACTTC.

The chain is built from TRBV7-3 and TRBJ2-6, with 10 bases identical to TRBD1. This CDR3 contains 17 residues. With V trimmed by 2 bases and J by 4 bases, 5 bases remained unmatched. Germline CDR1 SGHTA, CDR2 FQGTGA. The CDR3 DNA reads as TGTGCCAGCAGCTTAGAGGGACAGGGGAGCGGGGCCAACGTCCTGACTTTC. Translated, it gives CASSLEGQGSGANVLTF.

V and J are TRBV11-2 and TRBJ2-7; D may be TRBD2 (6 bases). The V end lost 8 bases, the J end lost 6 bases, and 11 bases lay between the germline ends. The V gene's germline CDR1 is SGHAT and CDR2 FQNNGV. The CDR3 contains 11 residues. Here the CDR3 reads CASGPSVEQYF. The CDR3 nucleotides are TGTGCCAGCGGTCCTAGCGTCGAGCAGTACTTC.

The chain uses TRBV5-1 and TRBJ2-5; TRBD2 agrees at 10 bases. Germline V lookup: CDR1 SGHRS, CDR2 YFSETQ. This CDR3 spans 15 amino acids. The J segment lost 3 bases and the V segment lost 2 bases, leaving 4 bases of the junction unmatched. The CDR3 is CASSFRTSGKETQYF. The CDR3 DNA reads TGCGCCAGCAGCTTCAGGACTAGCGGTAAAGAGACCCAGTACTTC.